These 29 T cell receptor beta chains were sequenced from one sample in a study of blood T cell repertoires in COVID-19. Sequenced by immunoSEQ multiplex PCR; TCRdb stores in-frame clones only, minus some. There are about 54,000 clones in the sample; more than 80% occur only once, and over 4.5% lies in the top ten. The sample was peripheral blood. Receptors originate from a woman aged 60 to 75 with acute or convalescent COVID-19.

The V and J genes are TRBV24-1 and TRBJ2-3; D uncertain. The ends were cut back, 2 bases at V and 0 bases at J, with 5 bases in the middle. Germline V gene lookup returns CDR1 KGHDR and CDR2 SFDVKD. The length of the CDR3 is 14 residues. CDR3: CATSDWRSTDTQYF. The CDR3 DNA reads TGTGCCACCAGTGATTGGCGGAGCACAGATACGCAGTATTTT.

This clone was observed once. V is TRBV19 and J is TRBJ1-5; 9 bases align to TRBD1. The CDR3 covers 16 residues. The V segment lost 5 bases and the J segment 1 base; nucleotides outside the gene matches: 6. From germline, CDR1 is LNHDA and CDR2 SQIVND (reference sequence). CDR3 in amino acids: CASSPEDRGSNQPQHF. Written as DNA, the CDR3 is TGTGCCAGTAGTCCCGAGGACAGGGGAAGCAATCAGCCCCAGCATTTT.

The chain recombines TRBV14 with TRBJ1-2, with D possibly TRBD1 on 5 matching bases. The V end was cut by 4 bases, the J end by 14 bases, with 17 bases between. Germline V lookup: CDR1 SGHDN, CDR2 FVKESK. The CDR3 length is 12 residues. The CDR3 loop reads CASSPQANHETF. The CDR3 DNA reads TGTGCCAGCAGCCCACAGGCGAATCATGAGACCTTC.

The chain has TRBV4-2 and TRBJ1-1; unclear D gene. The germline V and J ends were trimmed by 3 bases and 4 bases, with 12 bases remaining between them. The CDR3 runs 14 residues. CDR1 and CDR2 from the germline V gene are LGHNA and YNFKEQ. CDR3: CASSQEQLGTEAFF. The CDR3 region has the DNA TGTGCCAGCAGCCAGGAACAGTTGGGCACTGAAGCTTTCTTT.

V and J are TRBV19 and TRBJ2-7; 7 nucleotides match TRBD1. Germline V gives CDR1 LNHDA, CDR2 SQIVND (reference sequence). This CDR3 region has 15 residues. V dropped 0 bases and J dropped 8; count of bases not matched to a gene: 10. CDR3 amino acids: CASSIDSGTVTQQYF. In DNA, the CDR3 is TGTGCCAGTAGTATAGACTCCGGGACAGTGACCCAGCAGTACTTC.

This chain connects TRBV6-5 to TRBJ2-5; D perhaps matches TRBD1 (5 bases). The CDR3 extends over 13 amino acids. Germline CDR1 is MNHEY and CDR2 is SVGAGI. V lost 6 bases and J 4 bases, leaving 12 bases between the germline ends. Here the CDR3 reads CASRQRGLETQYF. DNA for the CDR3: TGTGCCAGCAGACAAAGGGGTCTAGAGACCCAGTACTTC.

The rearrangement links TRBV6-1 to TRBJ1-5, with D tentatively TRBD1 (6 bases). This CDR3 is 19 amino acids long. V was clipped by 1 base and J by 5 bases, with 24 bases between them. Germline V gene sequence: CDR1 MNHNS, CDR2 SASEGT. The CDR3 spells CASSEGLGKGVGKDQPQHF. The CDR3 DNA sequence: TGTGCCAGCAGTGAAGGGCTAGGTAAGGGGGTTGGAAAAGATCAGCCCCAGCATTTT.

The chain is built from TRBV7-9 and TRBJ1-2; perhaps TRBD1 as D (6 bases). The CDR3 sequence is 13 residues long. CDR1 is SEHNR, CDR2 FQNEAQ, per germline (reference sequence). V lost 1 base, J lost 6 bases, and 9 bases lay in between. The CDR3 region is CASSLEAGDGYTF. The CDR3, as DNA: TGTGCCAGCAGCTTAGAGGCAGGGGATGGCTACACCTTC.

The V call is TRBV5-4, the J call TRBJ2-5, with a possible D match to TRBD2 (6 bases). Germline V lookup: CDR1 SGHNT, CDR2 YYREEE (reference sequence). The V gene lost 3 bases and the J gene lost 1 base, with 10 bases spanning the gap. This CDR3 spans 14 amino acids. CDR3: CASSSGTFQETQYF. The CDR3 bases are TGTGCCAGCAGCTCGGGGACTTTCCAAGAGACCCAGTACTTC.

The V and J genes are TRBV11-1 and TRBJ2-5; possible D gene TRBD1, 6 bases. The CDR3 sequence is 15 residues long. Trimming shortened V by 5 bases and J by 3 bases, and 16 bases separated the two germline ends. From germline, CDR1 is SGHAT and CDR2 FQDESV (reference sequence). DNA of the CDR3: TGTGCCAGCAGCCGGGGTGGGGGCGGAGAAGAGACCCAGTACTTC. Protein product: CASSRGGGGEETQYF.

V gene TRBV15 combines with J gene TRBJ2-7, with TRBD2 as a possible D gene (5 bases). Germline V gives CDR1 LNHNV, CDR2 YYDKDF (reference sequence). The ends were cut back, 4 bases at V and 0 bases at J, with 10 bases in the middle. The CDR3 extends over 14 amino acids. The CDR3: CATSTGVLSYEQYF. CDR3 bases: TGTGCCACCAGCACCGGGGTCCTCTCCTACGAGCAGTACTTC.

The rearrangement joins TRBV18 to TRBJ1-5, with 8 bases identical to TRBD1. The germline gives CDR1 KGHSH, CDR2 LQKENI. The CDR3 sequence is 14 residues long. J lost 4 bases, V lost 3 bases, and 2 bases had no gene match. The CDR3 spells CASSPRQGNQPQHF. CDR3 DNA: TGTGCCAGCTCACCTCGACAGGGGAATCAGCCCCAGCATTTT.

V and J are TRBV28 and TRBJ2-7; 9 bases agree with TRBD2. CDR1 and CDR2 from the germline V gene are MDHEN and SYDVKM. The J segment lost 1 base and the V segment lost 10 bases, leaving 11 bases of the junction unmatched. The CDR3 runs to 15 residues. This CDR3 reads CATEGRGGISYEQYF. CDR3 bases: TGTGCCACAGAGGGGCGGGGGGGAATTTCCTACGAGCAGTACTTC.

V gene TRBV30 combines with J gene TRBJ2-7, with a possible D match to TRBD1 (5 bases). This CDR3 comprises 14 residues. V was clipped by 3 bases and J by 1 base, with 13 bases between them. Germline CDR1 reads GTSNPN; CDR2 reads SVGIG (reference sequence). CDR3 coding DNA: TGTGCCTGGAGACCTACAGGACCTTCCTACGAGCAGTACTTC. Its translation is CAWRPTGPSYEQYF.

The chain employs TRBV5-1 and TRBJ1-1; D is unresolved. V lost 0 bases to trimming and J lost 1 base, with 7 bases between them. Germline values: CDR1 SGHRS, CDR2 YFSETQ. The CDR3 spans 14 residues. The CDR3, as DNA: TGCGCCAGCAGCTTGGTTTCGGGGAACACTGAAGCTTTCTTT. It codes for CASSLVSGNTEAFF.

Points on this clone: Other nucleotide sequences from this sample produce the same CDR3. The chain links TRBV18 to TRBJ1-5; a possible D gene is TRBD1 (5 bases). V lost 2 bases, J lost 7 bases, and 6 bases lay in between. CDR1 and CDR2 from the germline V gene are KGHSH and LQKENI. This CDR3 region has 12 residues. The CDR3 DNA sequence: TGTGCCAGCTCACCAGGGGGGCAGCCCCAGCATTTT. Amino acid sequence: CASSPGGQPQHF.

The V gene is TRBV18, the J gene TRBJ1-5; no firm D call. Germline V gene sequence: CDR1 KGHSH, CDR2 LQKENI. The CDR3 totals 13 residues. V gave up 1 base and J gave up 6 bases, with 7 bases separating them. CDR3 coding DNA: TGTGCCAGCTCACCACACCCCAGTCAGCCCCAGCATTTT. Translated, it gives CASSPHPSQPQHF.

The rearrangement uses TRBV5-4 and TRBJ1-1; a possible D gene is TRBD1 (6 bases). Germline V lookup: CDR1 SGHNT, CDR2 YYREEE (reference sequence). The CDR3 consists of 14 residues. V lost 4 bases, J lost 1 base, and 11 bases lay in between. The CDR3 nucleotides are TGTGCCAGCAGCCCCGGGACACCGAACACTGAAGCTTTCTTT. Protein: CASSPGTPNTEAFF. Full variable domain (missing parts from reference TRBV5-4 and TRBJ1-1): ETGVTQSPTHLIKTRGQQVTLRCSSQSGHNTVSWYQQALGQGPQFIFQYYREEENGRGNFPPRFSGLQFPNYSSELNVNALELDDSALYLCASSPGTPNTEAFFGQGTRLTVV.

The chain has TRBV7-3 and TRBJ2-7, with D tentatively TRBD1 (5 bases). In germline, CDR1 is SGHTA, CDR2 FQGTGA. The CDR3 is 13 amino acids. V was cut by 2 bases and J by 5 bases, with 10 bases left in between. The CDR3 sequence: CASSLVGLDEQYF. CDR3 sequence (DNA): TGTGCCAGCAGCTTAGTGGGGCTCGACGAGCAGTACTTC.

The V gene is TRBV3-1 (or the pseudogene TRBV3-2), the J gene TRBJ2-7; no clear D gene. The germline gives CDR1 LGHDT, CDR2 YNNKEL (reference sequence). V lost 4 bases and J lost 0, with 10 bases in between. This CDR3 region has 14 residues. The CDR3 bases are TGTGCCAGCAGCCCCCGATCCAGCTCCTACGAGCAGTACTTC. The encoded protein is CASSPRSSSYEQYF.

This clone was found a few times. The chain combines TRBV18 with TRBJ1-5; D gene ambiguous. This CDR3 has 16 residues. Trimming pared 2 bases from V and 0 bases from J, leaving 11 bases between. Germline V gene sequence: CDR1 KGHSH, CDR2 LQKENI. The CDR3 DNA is TGTGCCAGCTCACCAGAGGGCCCCTATAGCAATCAGCCCCAGCATTTT. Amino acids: CASSPEGPYSNQPQHF.

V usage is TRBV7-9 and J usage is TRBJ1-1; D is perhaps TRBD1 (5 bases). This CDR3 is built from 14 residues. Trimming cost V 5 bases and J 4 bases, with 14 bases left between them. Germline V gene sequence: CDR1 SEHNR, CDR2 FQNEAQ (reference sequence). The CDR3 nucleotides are TGTGCCAGCAGCCTAGGGGCCCGCGCCACTGAAGCTTTCTTT. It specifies CASSLGARATEAFF.

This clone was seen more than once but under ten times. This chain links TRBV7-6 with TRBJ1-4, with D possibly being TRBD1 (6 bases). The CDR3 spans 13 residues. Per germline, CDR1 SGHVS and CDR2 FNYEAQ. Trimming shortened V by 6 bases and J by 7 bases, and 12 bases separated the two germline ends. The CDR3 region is CASSTGNGEKLFF. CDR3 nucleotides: TGTGCCAGCAGTACAGGGAACGGTGAAAAACTGTTTTTT.

The CDR3 DNA reads as TGTGCCATCAGTGAGTCGACAACCGGGGTCTCCTACGAGCAGTACTTC. Its protein product is CAISESTTGVSYEQYF. V is TRBV10-3 and J is TRBJ2-7, with a weak D call TRBD2 (5 bases). Germline V gene data show CDR1 as ENHRY and CDR2 as SYGVKD. V lost 0 bases, J lost 0 bases, and 12 bases lay in between. This CDR3 has 16 amino acids.

The CDR3 sequence is CASSLTGGLGDTQYF. In DNA, the CDR3 is TGTGCCAGCAGCTTAACCGGGGGTCTCGGAGATACGCAGTATTTT. The rearrangement uses TRBV7-3 and TRBJ2-3, with D possibly matching TRBD2 (6 bases). The germline V gene encodes CDR1 SGHTA and CDR2 FQGTGA. Trimming took 0 bases from V and 5 from J, leaving 12 bases between them. CDR3 length equals 15 residues.

CDR3 DNA sequence: TGTGCCAGCAGTTACCAGCCGGGACTTAGCAATGAGCAGTTCTTC. Its protein product is CASSYQPGLSNEQFF. This chain joins TRBV6-6 and TRBJ2-1; perhaps TRBD2 as D (6 bases). Germline V lookup: CDR1 MNHNY, CDR2 SVGAGI (reference sequence). This CDR3 contains 15 residues. The germline V and J ends were trimmed by 2 bases and 6 bases, with 14 bases remaining between them.

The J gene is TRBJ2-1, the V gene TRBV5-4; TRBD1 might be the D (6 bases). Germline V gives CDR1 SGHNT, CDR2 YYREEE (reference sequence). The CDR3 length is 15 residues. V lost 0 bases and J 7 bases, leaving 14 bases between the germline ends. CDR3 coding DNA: TGTGCCAGCAGCTTGGAGGGGGTTCGGAAGAATGAGCAGTTCTTC. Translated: CASSLEGVRKNEQFF.

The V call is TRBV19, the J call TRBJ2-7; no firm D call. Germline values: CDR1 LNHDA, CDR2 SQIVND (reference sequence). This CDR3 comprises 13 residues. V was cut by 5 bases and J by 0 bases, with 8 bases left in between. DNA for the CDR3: TGTGCCAGTAGTCCGTTCAGCTCCTACGAGCAGTACTTC. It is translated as CASSPFSSYEQYF.

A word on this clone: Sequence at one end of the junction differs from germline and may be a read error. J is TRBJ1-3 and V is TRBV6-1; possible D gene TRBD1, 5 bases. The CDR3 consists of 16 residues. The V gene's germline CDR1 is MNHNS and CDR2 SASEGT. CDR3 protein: CASSEGDSNSGNTIYF. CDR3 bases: TGTGCCAGCAGCGAAGGGGACTCTAACTCTGGAAACACCATATATTTT.